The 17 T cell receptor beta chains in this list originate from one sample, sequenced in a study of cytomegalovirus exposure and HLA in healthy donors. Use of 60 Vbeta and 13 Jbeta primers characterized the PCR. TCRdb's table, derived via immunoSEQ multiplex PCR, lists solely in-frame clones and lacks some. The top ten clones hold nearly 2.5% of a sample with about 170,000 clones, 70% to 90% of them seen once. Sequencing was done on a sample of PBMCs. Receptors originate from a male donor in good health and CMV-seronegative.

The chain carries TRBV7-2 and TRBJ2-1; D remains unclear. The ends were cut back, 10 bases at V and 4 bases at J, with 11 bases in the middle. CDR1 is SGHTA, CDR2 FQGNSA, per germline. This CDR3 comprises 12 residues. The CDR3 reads CATSLLYNEQFF. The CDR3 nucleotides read TGTGCCACTTCACTACTATACAATGAGCAGTTCTTC.

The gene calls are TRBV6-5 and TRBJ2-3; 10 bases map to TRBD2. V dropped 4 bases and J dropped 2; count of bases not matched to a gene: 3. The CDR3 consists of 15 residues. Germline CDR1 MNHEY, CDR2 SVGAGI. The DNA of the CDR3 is TGTGCCAGCAGTTCTAGCGGGGGTCTCACAGATACGCAGTATTTT. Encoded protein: CASSSSGGLTDTQYF.

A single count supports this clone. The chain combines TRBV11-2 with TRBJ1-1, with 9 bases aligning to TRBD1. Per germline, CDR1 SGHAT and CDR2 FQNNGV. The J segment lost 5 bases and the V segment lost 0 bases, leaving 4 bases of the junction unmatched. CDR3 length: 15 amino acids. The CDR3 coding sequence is TGTGCCAGCAGCTTAGATGGGACAGGGAGAACTGAAGCTTTCTTT. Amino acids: CASSLDGTGRTEAFF.

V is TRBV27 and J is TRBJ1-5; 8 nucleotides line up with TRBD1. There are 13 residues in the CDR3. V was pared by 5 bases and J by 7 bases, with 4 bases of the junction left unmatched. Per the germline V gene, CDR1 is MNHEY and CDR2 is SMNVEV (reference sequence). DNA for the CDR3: TGTGCCAGCAGTATGACAGGGGCCCAGCCCCAGCATTTT. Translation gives CASSMTGAQPQHF.

The chain's CDR3 is CASSLGRGADTQYF. DNA of the CDR3: TGTGCCAGCAGCTTAGGCCGGGGAGCGGATACGCAGTATTTT. The chain combines TRBV5-4 with TRBJ2-3; the D gene is possibly TRBD2 (5 bases). This CDR3 has 14 amino acids. CDR1 is SGHNT, CDR2 YYREEE, per germline (reference sequence). Trimming took 2 bases from V and 6 from J, leaving 13 bases between them. Looking up the rest from reference TRBV5-4 and TRBJ2-3 gives the full variable domain: ETGVTQSPTHLIKTRGQQVTLRCSSQSGHNTVSWYQQALGQGPQFIFQYYREEENGRGNFPPRFSGLQFPNYSSELNVNALELDDSALYLCASSLGRGADTQYFGPGTRLTVL.

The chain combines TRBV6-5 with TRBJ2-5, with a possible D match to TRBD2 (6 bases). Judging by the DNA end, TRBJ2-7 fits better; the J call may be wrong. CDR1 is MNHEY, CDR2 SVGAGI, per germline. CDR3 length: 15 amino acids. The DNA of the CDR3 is TGTGCCAGCAGTTCTCGACCGGTACTAGCCAACGAGCAGTACTTC. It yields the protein CASSSRPVLANEQYF.

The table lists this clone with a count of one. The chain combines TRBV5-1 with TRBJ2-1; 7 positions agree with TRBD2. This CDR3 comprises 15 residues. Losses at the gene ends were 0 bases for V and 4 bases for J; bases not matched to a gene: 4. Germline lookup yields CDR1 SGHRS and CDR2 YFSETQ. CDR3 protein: CASSLVGEGYNEQFF. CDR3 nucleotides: TGCGCCAGCAGCTTGGTGGGGGAGGGGTACAATGAGCAGTTCTTC.

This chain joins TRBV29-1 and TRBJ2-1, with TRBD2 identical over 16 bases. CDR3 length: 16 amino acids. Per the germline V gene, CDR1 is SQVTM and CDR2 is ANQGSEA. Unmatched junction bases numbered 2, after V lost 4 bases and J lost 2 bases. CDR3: CSVVGLAGGAYNEQFF. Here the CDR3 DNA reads TGCAGCGTTGTGGGACTAGCGGGAGGGGCCTACAATGAGCAGTTCTTC.

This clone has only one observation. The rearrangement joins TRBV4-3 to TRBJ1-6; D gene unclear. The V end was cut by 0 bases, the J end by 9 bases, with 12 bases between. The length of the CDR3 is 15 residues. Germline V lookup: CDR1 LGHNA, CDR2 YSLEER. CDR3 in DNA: TGCGCCAGCAGCCAAGAATGGGCGAGTGGTTCACCCCTCCACTTT. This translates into CASSQEWASGSPLHF.

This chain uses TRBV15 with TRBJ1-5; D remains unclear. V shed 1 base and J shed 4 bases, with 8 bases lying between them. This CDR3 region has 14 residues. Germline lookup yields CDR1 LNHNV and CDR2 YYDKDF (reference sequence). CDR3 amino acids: CATSRGGENQPQHF. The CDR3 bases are TGTGCCACCAGCAGAGGCGGGGAAAATCAGCCCCAGCATTTT.

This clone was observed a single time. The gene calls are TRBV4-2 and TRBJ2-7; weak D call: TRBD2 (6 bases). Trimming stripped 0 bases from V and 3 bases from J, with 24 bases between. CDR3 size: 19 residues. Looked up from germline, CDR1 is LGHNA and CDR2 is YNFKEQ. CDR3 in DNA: TGTGCCAGCAGCCAAGATATCAGTTCAGTAGCGGATCACCTCTACGAGCAGTACTTC. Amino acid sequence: CASSQDISSVADHLYEQYF.

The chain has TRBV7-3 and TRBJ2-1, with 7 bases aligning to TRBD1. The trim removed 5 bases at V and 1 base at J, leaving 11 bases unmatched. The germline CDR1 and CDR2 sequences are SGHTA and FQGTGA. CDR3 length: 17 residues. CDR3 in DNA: TGTGCCAGCAGCCGAGCCCCGACAGGGAGTTCCTACAATGAGCAGTTCTTC. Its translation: CASSRAPTGSSYNEQFF.

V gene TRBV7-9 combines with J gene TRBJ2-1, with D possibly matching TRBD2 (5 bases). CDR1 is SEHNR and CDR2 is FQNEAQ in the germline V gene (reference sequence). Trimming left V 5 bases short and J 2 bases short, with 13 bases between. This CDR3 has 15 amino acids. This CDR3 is CASSVRGLAYNEQFF. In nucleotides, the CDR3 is TGTGCCAGCAGCGTCCGCGGGCTGGCCTACAATGAGCAGTTCTTC.

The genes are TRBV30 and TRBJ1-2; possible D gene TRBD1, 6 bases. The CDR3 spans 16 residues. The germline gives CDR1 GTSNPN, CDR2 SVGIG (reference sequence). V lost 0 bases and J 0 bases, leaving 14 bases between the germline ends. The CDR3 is CAWSVFGGLANYGYTF. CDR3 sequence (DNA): TGTGCCTGGAGTGTATTTGGGGGCCTAGCTAACTATGGCTACACCTTC.

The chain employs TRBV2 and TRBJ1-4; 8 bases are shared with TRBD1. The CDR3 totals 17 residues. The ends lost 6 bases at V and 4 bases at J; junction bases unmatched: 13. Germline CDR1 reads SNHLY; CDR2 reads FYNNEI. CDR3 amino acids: CASREGQGALNNEKLFF. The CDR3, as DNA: TGTGCCAGCAGGGAGGGTCAGGGGGCGCTTAATAATGAAAAACTGTTTTTT.

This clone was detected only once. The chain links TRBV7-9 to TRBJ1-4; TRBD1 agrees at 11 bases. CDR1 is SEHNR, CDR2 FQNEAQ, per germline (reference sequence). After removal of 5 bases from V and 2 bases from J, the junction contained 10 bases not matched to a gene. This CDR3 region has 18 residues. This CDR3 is CASSLPLGQGATNEKLFF. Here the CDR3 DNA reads TGTGCCAGCAGCCTACCGCTTGGACAGGGGGCTACTAATGAAAAACTGTTTTTT.

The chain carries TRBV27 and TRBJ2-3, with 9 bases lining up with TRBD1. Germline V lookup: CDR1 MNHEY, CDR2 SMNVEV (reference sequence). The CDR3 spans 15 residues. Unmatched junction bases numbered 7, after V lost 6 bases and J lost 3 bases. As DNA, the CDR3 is TGTGCCAGCAGCCGACAGGGGGGCCGGACAGATACGCAGTATTTT. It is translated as CASSRQGGRTDTQYF.